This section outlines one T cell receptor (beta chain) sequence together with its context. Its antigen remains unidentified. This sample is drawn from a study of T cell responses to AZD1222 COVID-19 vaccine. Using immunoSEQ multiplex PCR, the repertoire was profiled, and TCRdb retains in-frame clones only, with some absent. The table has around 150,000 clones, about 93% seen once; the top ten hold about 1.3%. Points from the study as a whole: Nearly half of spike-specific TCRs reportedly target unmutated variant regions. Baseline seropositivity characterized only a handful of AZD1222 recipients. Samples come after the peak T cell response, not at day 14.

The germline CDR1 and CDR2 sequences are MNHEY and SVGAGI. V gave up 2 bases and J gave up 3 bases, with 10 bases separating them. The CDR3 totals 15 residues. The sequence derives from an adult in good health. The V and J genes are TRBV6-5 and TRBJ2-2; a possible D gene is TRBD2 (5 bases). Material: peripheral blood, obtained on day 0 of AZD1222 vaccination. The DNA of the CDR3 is TGTGCCAGCAGTTACGCCGGCGGGTACACCGGGGAGCTGTTTTTT. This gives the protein CASSYAGGYTGELFF.